What follows describes a single TCR beta chain. Its target is unknown. The data are from a study of TIL therapy for anti-PD-1-resistant metastatic lung cancer. Overall study context: Tumor harvest preceded PD-1/PD-L1 blockade, followed by nivolumab treatment. Most patients had lung adenocarcinoma. By whole-exome sequencing, median non-synonymous tumor mutation burden was less than 1.6 mutations per megabase.

The immunoSEQ assay was v3. Here immunoSEQ multiplex PCR was the method, and the copy in TCRdb shows in-frame clones only, minus some. This sample yields roughly 60,000 clones, of which around 87% are seen a single time; 2.6% belongs to the top ten. Trimming left V 2 bases short and J 0 bases short, with 10 bases between. The length of the CDR3 is 15 residues. Per germline, CDR1 SEHNR and CDR2 FQNEAQ (reference sequence). The time point: pre-treatment sample, taken before nivolumab and TIL therapy. Findings of the study overall: The cohort had more treatment-naive, never-smoker and oncogene-addicted patients than typical.

Specimen: blood, collected at baseline. This rearrangement joins TRBV7-9 to TRBJ2-5; D is perhaps TRBD2 (6 bases). This receptor was taken from a person between 30 and 79 years old with non-small cell lung cancer. CDR3: CASSLLRDYQETQYF. CDR3 coding DNA: TGTGCCAGCAGCTTACTCCGGGACTACCAAGAGACCCAGTACTTC.